The clone carrying this T cell receptor (beta chain) was seen a few times. Its target is not known. These data originate in a study of T cells in Graves' hyperthyroidism and ophthalmopathy. General study findings and limits: Ophthalmopathy was model-predicted a median around 6.1 months pre-onset.

TCR beta CDR3 region amplification was performed from RNA transcripts. The study used the HTBI primer set for a first-round RT-PCR of the TCR CDR3. In TCRdb, the multiplex PCR reads were re-called with MiXCR into one record per CDR3 protein. In the table there are 530,000 or so distinct CDR3 sequences, roughly 18% of which are singletons. Uncontrolled infections, other autoimmune diseases, pregnancy or lactation led to exclusion of patients. This clonotype was obtained from a woman between 18 and 29 years old with Graves' ophthalmopathy. Material for sequencing was blood.

The CDR3 coding sequence is TGTGCCATCAGTGATAGTGGCTCATCCCCCTTTGGGCAGTACTTC. Translation: CAISDSGSSPFGQYF. The chain carries TRBV10-3 and TRBJ2-7; no firm D call. CDR1 and CDR2 from the germline V gene are ENHRY and SYGVKD. The CDR3 is made up of 15 amino acids. Trimming cost V 3 bases and J 9 bases, with 21 bases left between them.